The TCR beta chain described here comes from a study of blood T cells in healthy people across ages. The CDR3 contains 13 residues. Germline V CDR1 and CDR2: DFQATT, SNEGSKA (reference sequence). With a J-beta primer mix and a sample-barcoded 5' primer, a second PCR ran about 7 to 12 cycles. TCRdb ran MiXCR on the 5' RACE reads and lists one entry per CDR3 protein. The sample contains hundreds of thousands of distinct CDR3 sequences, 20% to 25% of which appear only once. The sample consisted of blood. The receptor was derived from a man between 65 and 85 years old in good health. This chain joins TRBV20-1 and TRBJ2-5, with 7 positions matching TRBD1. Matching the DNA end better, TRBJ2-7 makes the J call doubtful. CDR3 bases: TGCAGTGCTGATCCGGGACAGAGCTACGAGCAGTACTTC. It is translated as CSADPGQSYEQYF.